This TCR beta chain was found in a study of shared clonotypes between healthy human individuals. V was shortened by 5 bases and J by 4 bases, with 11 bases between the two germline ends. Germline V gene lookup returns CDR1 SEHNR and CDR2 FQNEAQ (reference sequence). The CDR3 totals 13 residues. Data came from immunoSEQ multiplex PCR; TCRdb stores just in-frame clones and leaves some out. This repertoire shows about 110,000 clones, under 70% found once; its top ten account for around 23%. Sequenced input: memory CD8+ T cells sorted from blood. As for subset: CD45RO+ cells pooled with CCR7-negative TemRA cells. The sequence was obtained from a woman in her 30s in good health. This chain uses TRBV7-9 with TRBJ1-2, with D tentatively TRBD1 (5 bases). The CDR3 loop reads CASSPQGSYGYTF. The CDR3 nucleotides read TGTGCCAGCAGCCCGCAGGGAAGCTATGGCTACACCTTC. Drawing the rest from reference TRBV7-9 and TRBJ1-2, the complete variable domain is DTGVSQNPRHKITKRGQNVTFRCDPISEHNRLYWYRQTLGQGPEFLTYFQNEAQLEKSRLLSDRFSAERPKGSFSTLEIQRTEQGDSAMYLCASSPQGSYGYTFGSGTRLTVV.